The next 24 T cell receptor beta chains were all read from a single sample in a study of blood T cell repertoires in COVID-19. Profiling relied on immunoSEQ multiplex PCR, and the TCRdb table lists in-frame clones only, not all of them. The sample includes tens of thousands of clones, under 70% of them seen just once. Sequencing used peripheral blood. These receptor sequences come from a woman aged 65 to 85 with acute or convalescent COVID-19.

The chain uses TRBV7-9 and TRBJ1-6, with 7 positions matching TRBD1. Germline V CDR1 and CDR2: SEHNR, FQNEAQ (reference sequence). V gave up 10 bases and J gave up 10 bases; unmatched junction bases: 7. The CDR3 runs to 12 residues. The CDR3 loop is CATRQGNSPLHF. CDR3 sequence (DNA): TGTGCCACCCGACAGGGCAACTCACCCCTCCACTTT.

This chain uses TRBV5-4 with TRBJ1-2; TRBD1 agrees at 11 bases. This CDR3 has 13 amino acids. Looked up from germline, CDR1 is SGHNT and CDR2 is YYREEE (reference sequence). J was trimmed by 8 bases and V by 3 bases; bases with no gene match: 3. The CDR3 DNA follows: TGTGCCAGCAGCTGGGGACAGGGGGAGGGCTACACCTTC. As protein: CASSWGQGEGYTF.

The chain is built from TRBV6-5 and TRBJ1-3; D unclear. Deletions cut 8 bases from V and 9 bases from J, with 17 bases between. This CDR3 spans 13 amino acids. Germline lookup yields CDR1 MNHEY and CDR2 SVGAGI. CDR3: CASRGQTGSTIYF. CDR3 sequence (DNA): TGTGCCAGCCGCGGGCAGACGGGGAGCACCATATATTTT.

This clone appeared once. The CDR3 loop is CSARTGAGNTIYF. In nucleotides, the CDR3 is TGCAGCGCTCGGACAGGGGCTGGAAACACCATATATTTT. The chain uses TRBV29-1 and TRBJ1-3, with TRBD1 matching over 9 bases. This CDR3 comprises 13 residues. Germline V gene sequence: CDR1 SQVTM, CDR2 ANQGSEA. Germline trimming cut 7 bases from V and 2 bases from J; bases unmatched to any gene: 3. Filled out from reference TRBV29-1 and TRBJ1-3, the complete variable domain reads SAVISQKPSRDICQRGTSLTIQCQVDSQVTMMFWYRQQPGQSLTLIATANQGSEATYESGFVIDKFPISRPNLTFSTLTVSNMSPEDSSIYLCSARTGAGNTIYFGEGSWLTVV.

This clone has just a few counts. This chain uses TRBV29-1 with TRBJ1-1; D gene uncertain. Germline V CDR1 and CDR2: SQVTM, ANQGSEA. Deletions cut 7 bases from V and 0 bases from J, with 9 bases between. This CDR3 region has 12 residues. CDR3 protein: CSGSFMNTEAFF. In DNA, the CDR3 is TGCAGCGGAAGCTTCATGAACACTGAAGCTTTCTTT.

In its sample, this clone was seen a few times. This rearrangement joins TRBV7-2 to TRBJ2-2; TRBD2 aligns across 9 bases. V shed 5 bases and J 3 bases; nucleotides not matched to a gene: 13. Germline V gives CDR1 SGHTA, CDR2 FQGNSA. This CDR3 region has 18 residues. Here the CDR3 DNA reads TGTGCCAGCAGCCCCCCCGGGACTAGCCCAAGGTACACCGGGGAGCTGTTTTTT. Amino acid sequence: CASSPPGTSPRYTGELFF. Drawing the rest from reference TRBV7-2 and TRBJ2-2, the complete variable domain is GAGVSQSPSNKVTEKGKDVELRCDPISGHTALYWYRQSLGQGLEFLIYFQGNSAPDKSGLPSDRFSAERTGGSVSTLTIQRTQQEDSAVYLCASSPPGTSPRYTGELFFGEGSRLTVL.

The chain combines TRBV5-6 with TRBJ1-3; the D is unclear. The CDR3 has 13 amino acids. V was trimmed by 1 base and J by 4 bases, leaving 6 bases between them. Germline CDR1 SGHDT, CDR2 YYEEEE. CDR3 coding DNA: TGTGCCAGCAGCTTGTTGAGGGGAAACACCATATATTTT. This sequence encodes CASSLLRGNTIYF. Based on the CDR3 plus reference TRBV5-6 and TRBJ1-3, the full variable domain is DAGVTQSPTHLIKTRGQQVTLRCSPKSGHDTVSWYQQALGQGPQFIFQYYEEEERQRGNFPDRFSGHQFPNYSSELNVNALLLGDSALYLCASSLLRGNTIYFGEGSWLTVV.

V usage is TRBV12-5 and J usage is TRBJ1-1; tentatively, D is TRBD1 (6 bases). Germline V gene lookup returns CDR1 LGHNT and CDR2 FRNRAP. Trimming pared 7 bases from V and 3 bases from J, leaving 18 bases between. The CDR3 is made up of 15 amino acids. CDR3 protein: CASATAKGGHTEAFF. The CDR3 DNA is TGTGCTAGTGCCACAGCCAAGGGGGGGCACACTGAAGCTTTCTTT.

This clone was picked up a small number of times. V and J are TRBV5-1 and TRBJ1-2; no reliable D call. This CDR3 is 13 amino acids long. V gave up 1 base and J gave up 5 bases, with 9 bases separating them. CDR1 and CDR2 from the germline V gene are SGHRS and YFSETQ. DNA of the CDR3: TGCGCCAGCAGCTTGCATTGGAGTTATGGCTACACCTTC. It yields the protein CASSLHWSYGYTF.

This clone came up a few times. The chain has TRBV14 and TRBJ1-2, with 8 bases fitting TRBD1. The CDR3 consists of 12 residues. CDR1 and CDR2 (germline): SGHDN, FVKESK. V was pared by 4 bases and J by 5 bases, with 0 bases of the junction left unmatched. The CDR3 nucleotides are TGTGCCAGCAGCCGGGACAGGTATGGCTACACCTTC. Its translation is CASSRDRYGYTF.

The J gene is TRBJ1-2, the V gene TRBV7-2, with 11 bases matching TRBD1. CDR3 length: 14 residues. The junction had 7 bases not matched to a gene; V was cut back by 6 bases and J by 7 bases. The germline gives CDR1 SGHTA, CDR2 FQGNSA. CDR3: CASRPGTGGFGYTF. The CDR3 coding sequence is TGTGCCAGCAGACCCGGGACAGGGGGATTTGGCTACACCTTC.

This chain joins TRBV28 and TRBJ1-4; the match to TRBD1 covers 7 bases. V trimming: 3 bases; J trimming: 5 bases; junction bases outside the gene matches: 9. Germline V CDR1 and CDR2: MDHEN, SYDVKM. This CDR3 spans 16 amino acids. Written as DNA, the CDR3 is TGTGCCAGCAGTTTTTTCCGCGCAGGGGGGAATGAAAAACTGTTTTTT. Protein sequence: CASSFFRAGGNEKLFF.

This clone showed up just a few times. The V and J genes are TRBV11-2 and TRBJ2-5, with 9 bases fitting TRBD1. Per the germline V gene, CDR1 is SGHAT and CDR2 is FQNNGV. This CDR3 is built from 15 residues. The V segment lost 5 bases and the J segment 3 bases; nucleotides outside the gene matches: 7. CDR3: CASSEQGARKETQYF. The CDR3 DNA reads TGTGCCAGCAGCGAACAGGGGGCGCGAAAAGAGACCCAGTACTTC.

This rearrangement joins TRBV7-2 to TRBJ1-4; the D gene is possibly TRBD1 (5 bases). Trimming removed 2 bases from V and 5 bases from J, with 15 bases in between. This CDR3 is built from 16 residues. Germline V lookup: CDR1 SGHTA, CDR2 FQGNSA. As DNA, the CDR3 is TGTGCCAGCAGCTTATGGAGCGGGACTGAAAATGAAAAACTGTTTTTT. This translates into CASSLWSGTENEKLFF.

The chain recombines TRBV6-5 with TRBJ2-2; D remains ambiguous. The V gene's germline CDR1 is MNHEY and CDR2 SVGAGI. CDR3 size: 14 residues. Trimming left V 5 bases short and J 6 bases short, with 13 bases between. The CDR3 loop reads CASSRGLWAGELFF. The CDR3 DNA reads as TGTGCCAGCAGTCGTGGGCTATGGGCCGGGGAGCTGTTTTTT.

This sequence joins TRBV14 and TRBJ2-7; 9 positions agree with TRBD1. Germline trimming cut 3 bases from V and 3 bases from J; bases unmatched to any gene: 0. CDR3 length equals 13 residues. The germline V gene encodes CDR1 SGHDN and CDR2 FVKESK. The CDR3 region has the DNA TGTGCCAGCAGCCAGGGACAGGGCTACGAGCAGTACTTC. Translation: CASSQGQGYEQYF.

This clone was detected ten times or more. The chain carries TRBV7-9 and TRBJ2-2, with D possibly being TRBD1 (5 bases). Per germline, CDR1 SEHNR and CDR2 FQNEAQ (reference sequence). The ends were cut back, 7 bases at V and 4 bases at J, with 16 bases in the middle. There are 15 residues in the CDR3. The CDR3 is CASISFVGVTGELFF. The CDR3 nucleotides are TGTGCCAGCATCAGTTTTGTAGGGGTCACCGGGGAGCTGTTTTTT.

This clone is categorized as medium-sized (0.01 to 0.1%). At the DNA level, this CDR3 is encoded by other sequences in the same sample as well. This chain connects TRBV7-2 to TRBJ1-5, with TRBD1 matching over 8 bases. The CDR3 loop spans 13 amino acids. V shed 3 bases and J 5 bases; nucleotides not matched to a gene: 0. The V gene's germline CDR1 is SGHTA and CDR2 FQGNSA. CDR3 nucleotides: TGTGCCAGCAGCTTGGGACAGGATCAGCCCCAGCATTTT. Translating it yields CASSLGQDQPQHF.

Worth noting for this clone: This CDR3 is also generated by other DNA sequences in the sample. The chain joins TRBV28 to TRBJ1-2, with 10 bases identical to TRBD1. The CDR3 has 14 residues. V shed 3 bases, J shed 2 bases, and the junction held 0 bases outside the gene matches. Germline loops: CDR1 MDHEN, CDR2 SYDVKM. Here the CDR3 reads CASSLGQGNYGYTF. The CDR3 DNA is TGTGCCAGCAGTTTGGGACAGGGGAACTATGGCTACACCTTC.

This clone has only a few counts. The chain joins TRBV3-1 (or the pseudogene TRBV3-2) to TRBJ2-3, with D maybe TRBD2 (6 bases). From germline, CDR1 is LGHDT and CDR2 YNNKEL (reference sequence). The CDR3 runs to 13 residues. V lost 4 bases and J 5 bases, leaving 10 bases between the germline ends. CDR3 amino acids: CASSPDGGDTQYF. The CDR3 nucleotides read TGTGCCAGCAGCCCGGACGGGGGAGATACGCAGTATTTT.

The rearrangement joins TRBV4-1 to TRBJ2-5; TRBD2 is a possible D gene (5 bases). This CDR3 has 12 residues. Between the trimmed V and J ends, which lost 4 bases and 10 bases, there was a span of 13 bases. Germline loops: CDR1 MGHRA, CDR2 YSYEKL. CDR3 sequence: CASSLALGVQYF. The CDR3 bases are TGCGCCAGCAGCCTAGCCCTCGGGGTCCAGTACTTC.

This clone was seen a single time. The chain uses TRBV6-1 and TRBJ2-5; TRBD1 matches 7 bases. Germline V gene sequence: CDR1 MNHNS, CDR2 SASEGT. The trim removed 2 bases at V and 2 bases at J, leaving 8 bases unmatched. CDR3 size: 16 residues. Here the CDR3 DNA reads TGTGCCAGCAGTGAAAACTACAGGGGCGGACAAGAGACCCAGTACTTC. Its translation is CASSENYRGGQETQYF.

The sample holds a few counts of this clone. V is TRBV7-3 and J is TRBJ2-2, with TRBD1 matching 8 bases. Germline lookup yields CDR1 SGHTA and CDR2 FQGTGA. The CDR3 contains 15 residues. V gave up 5 bases and J gave up 7 bases; unmatched junction bases: 9. In DNA form, the CDR3 reads TGTGCCAGCAGCCAGACAGGGGAGGTCGGCGGGGAGCTGTTTTTT. It codes for CASSQTGEVGGELFF.

The chain couples TRBV28 to TRBJ2-3; a possible D gene is TRBD1 (5 bases). The CDR3 is 13 residues long. Germline V CDR1 and CDR2: MDHEN, SYDVKM. V lost 4 bases to trimming and J lost 2 bases, with 7 bases between them. CDR3 sequence: CASSSTDTDTQYF. In DNA, the CDR3 is TGTGCCAGCAGTTCGACAGACACAGATACGCAGTATTTT.